This TCR beta chain came from a study of blood T cell repertoires in COVID-19. For the study at large: Sources were T cells, B-cell-depleted T cells, or PBMCs; the material itself was cDNA or gDNA.

The length of the CDR3 is 14 residues. After removal of 5 bases from V and 4 bases from J, the junction contained 7 bases not matched to a gene. Germline V gene lookup returns CDR1 MNHEY and CDR2 SMNVEV (reference sequence). In the authors' methods: Quantification of nucleated cells was approximated via reference gene primer amplification. Clones were read by immunoSEQ multiplex PCR, and TCRdb kept only the in-frame ones, dropping some. V and J calls plus clone size are reproduced from that table; the DNA served to infer D and trimming. Of approximately 33,000 clones in the sample, nearly 90% are singletons; the top ten hold roughly 7.9%. This clone was picked up one time.

Material for sequencing was peripheral blood. The TCR comes from a man aged 55 to 70 with COVID-19, enrolled during active disease. V usage is TRBV27 and J usage is TRBJ1-1; 7 positions match TRBD1. The CDR3 nucleotides are TGTGCCAGCAGTATTACAGGGGCGGGCACTGAAGCTTTCTTT. Its translation: CASSITGAGTEAFF.